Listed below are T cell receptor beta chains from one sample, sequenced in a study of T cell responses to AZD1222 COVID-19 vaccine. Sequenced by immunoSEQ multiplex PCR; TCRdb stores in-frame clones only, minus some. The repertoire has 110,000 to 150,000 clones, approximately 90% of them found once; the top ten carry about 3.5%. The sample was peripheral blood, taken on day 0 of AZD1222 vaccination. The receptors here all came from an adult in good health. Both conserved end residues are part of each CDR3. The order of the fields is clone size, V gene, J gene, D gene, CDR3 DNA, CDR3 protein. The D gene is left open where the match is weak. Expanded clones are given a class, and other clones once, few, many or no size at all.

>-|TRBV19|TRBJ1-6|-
TGTGCCAGACCCCCGAGTAGGTCACCCCTCCACTTT
CARPPSRSPLHF
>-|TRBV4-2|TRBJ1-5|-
TGTGCCAGCAGCCAAGTTACCGGAGGGGGTCAGCCCCAGCATTTT
CASSQVTGGGQPQHF
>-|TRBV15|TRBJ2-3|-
TGTGCCACCAGCAGAGATAGGGGAGGAGGCACAGATACGCAGTATTTT
CATSRDRGGGTDTQYF
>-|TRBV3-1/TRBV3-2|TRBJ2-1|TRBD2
TGTGCCAGCAGCCAAGAGGGACTAGCGGGAGTGGAGCAGTTCTTC
CASSQEGLAGVEQFF
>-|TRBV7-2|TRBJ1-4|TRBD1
TGTGCCAGCAGTAGGGACAGGAGGGATGAAAAACTGTTTTTT
CASSRDRRDEKLFF
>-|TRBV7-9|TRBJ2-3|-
TGTGCCAGCGGGAAAAGCGGGCAAACAGATACGCAGTATTTT
CASGKSGQTDTQYF
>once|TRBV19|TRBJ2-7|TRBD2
TGTGCCAGTAGTATTGCCGGACTAGCGGGAGTGGTTTACGAGCAGTACTTC
CASSIAGLAGVVYEQYF
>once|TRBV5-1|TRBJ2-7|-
TGCGCCAGCAGCTCCCGAGGCTCCGGGAACGAGCAGTACTTC
CASSSRGSGNEQYF
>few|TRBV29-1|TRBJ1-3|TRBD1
TGCAGCGTTGTGGGGTCTAGTACAGGGGCCCCTGGAAACACCATATATTTT
CSVVGSSTGAPGNTIYF
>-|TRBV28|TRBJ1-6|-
TGTGCCAGCAATCAGGTCGATTCACCCCTCCACTTT
CASNQVDSPLHF
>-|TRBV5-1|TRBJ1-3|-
TGCGCCAGCGCCCCGGCCCCCTCTGGAAACACCATATATTTT
CASAPAPSGNTIYF
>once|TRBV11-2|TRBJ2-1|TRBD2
TGTGCCAGCAGCTCGATCCGGCTAGCGGGAGGGAATGAGCAGTTCTTC
CASSSIRLAGGNEQFF
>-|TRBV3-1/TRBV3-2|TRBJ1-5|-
TGTGCCAGCAGCCAAGATCCCACAGGCCTTCAGCCCCAGCATTTT
CASSQDPTGLQPQHF
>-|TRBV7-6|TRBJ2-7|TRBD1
TGTGCCAGCAGTATAGGGGGAGGGACAGGGGACTACGAGCAGTACTTC
CASSIGGGTGDYEQYF
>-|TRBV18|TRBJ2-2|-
TGTGCCAGCTCATTACAGGCCCTGAACACCGGGGAGCTGTTTTTT
CASSLQALNTGELFF
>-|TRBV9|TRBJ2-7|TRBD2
TGTGCCAGCACCAATTCGGGGACTAGCGGCGACGAGCAGTACTTC
CASTNSGTSGDEQYF
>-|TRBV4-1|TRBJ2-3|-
TGCGTCTTAGATACGCAGTATTTT
CVLDTQYF
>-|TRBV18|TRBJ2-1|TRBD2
TGTGCCAGCTCACCACGGGAGATGGGACTAGCGGACAATGAGCAGTTCTTC
CASSPREMGLADNEQFF
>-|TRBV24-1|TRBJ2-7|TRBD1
TGTGCCACCAGTGATGCGACAGGGTTTTCCTACGAGCAGTACTTC
CATSDATGFSYEQYF